This paragraph reports one T cell receptor (beta chain). Its binding antigen is unknown. One base away there is no much larger clone; base qualities are not given. To sequence the TCRbeta CDR3 region, genomic DNA was isolated from the sorted cells. The immunoSEQ Assay was used for sequencing of TCRbeta CDR3 regions. TCRdb's version of the immuneACCESS table is confined to in-frame rearrangements and falls short of the full clone set. An unresolved V gene accounts for under half of the shortfall where checked; the remainder is of unknown origin. In all, the sample holds almost 70,000 clones, and 90% of those were seen once. The top ten clonotypes cover more than 9% of the sample. Relative to germline, V is missing 6 bases and J is missing 8 bases, with 10 bases of the junction outside any gene match. The CDR3 sequence holds 15 residues, the cysteine and phenylalanine included. Only the CDR3 region is kept as DNA, spanning 45 bases read in frame from base 1. Via the germline V gene (reference sequence), CDR1 is MNHEY and CDR2 SMNVEV.

These data belong to a study of OX40 agonist ivuxolimab in advanced cancers. With respect to the entire study: Ivuxolimab was an agonistic, fully human IgG2 monoclonal antibody directed against OX40 (CD134), a costimulatory receptor. Intravenous ivuxolimab was administered to patients every 2 weeks at six dose levels: 0.01, 0.1, 0.3, 1.5, 3 and 10 mg/kg. Among the 50 to 55 dose-escalation patients, around 19 had hepatocellular carcinoma, approximately 15 melanoma, 9 renal cell carcinoma and 9 head and neck cancer. In the dose-escalation cohort, 82.7% of patients were male, and the mean age was 60 years with a range of about 23 to 79. Prior anti-PD-1, anti-PD-L1 or anti-CTLA-4 therapy was permitted, and checkpoint inhibitors had been received by 40% to 50% of dose-escalation patients. Partial responses occurred in three dose-escalation patients, of whom one had hepatocellular carcinoma and two had cutaneous melanoma. Peripheral TCRbeta sequencing was intended to test whether TCR sequence diversity was altered and clonal T-cell expansion was caused by ivuxolimab. The paper reports the monotherapy dose-escalation portion (N of about 52 patients) of the phase I ivuxolimab trial. Beyond this particular receptor, the publication reports: In the 0.1-3.0 mg/kg groups, partial responders were among the patients with the lowest normalized peripheral clonal expansion, particularly in CD8+ T cells. Antigen specificity was not determined for the clonally expanded peripheral T cells. After ivuxolimab, more expanded clones were found on average in CD8+ T cells than in CD4+ T cells. Clonal expansion of both CD4+ and CD8+ blood T cells was observed from baseline to week 6 at doses 0.1 to 3.0 mg/kg. Low levels of normalized T-cell clonal expansion were also seen in some patients who did not respond.

Patients with autoimmune disease history or receiving systemic immunosuppression were excluded from the trial. In every dose cohort, peripheral blood was drawn for TCR sequencing at baseline, cycle 4 day 1, and cycle 7 day 1. The samples were taken from a phase I, first-in-human, multicenter, open-label dose-escalation trial of ivuxolimab. The trial enrolled adults with locally advanced or metastatic head and neck squamous cell, hepatocellular, melanoma or renal cell carcinoma. CD4+ and CD8+ T cells were sorted separately from peripheral blood before TCR sequencing. This receptor was obtained from an adult with an advanced solid tumor such as melanoma, head and neck, liver or kidney cancer. The V and J genes are TRBV27 and TRBJ2-1; 10 bases in the middle match TRBD2. This material consisted of CD4+ or CD8+ T cells sorted from blood, taken in a trial of the OX40 agonist ivuxolimab. CDR3 sequence: CASSPSGSVTYEQFF. DNA sequence: TGTGCCAGCAGCCCTAGCGGGAGTGTAACTTATGAGCAGTTCTTC.